A selection of T cell receptor beta chains follows, all from one sample in a study of T cell responses to AZD1222 COVID-19 vaccine. Only in-frame clones appear in the TCRdb table, and some are missing; sequencing was by immunoSEQ multiplex PCR. The sample has around 200,000 clones, approximately 93% seen once. This specimen was peripheral blood, taken on day 0 of AZD1222 vaccination. The source is an adult in good health. Both conserved end residues are part of each CDR3. The order of the fields is V gene, J gene, clone size, D gene, CDR3 DNA, CDR3 protein. A D gene is named only where the DNA matches it firmly. Only part of the rows carry a size: once, few, many, or a class if the clone is expanded.

>TRBV6-5|TRBJ1-2|NA|NA
TGTGCCAGCAGGGAGGAGGGAAAAGGCTATGGCTACACCTTC
CASREEGKGYGYTF
>TRBV7-8|TRBJ2-7|few|TRBD2
TGTGCCAGCTCTGATAGCGGGGAAGGGAACTACGAGCAGTACTTC
CASSDSGEGNYEQYF
>TRBV5-1|TRBJ2-5|NA|NA
TGCGCCAGCAGCTGGGGGGCTATCCAAGAGACCCAGTACTTC
CASSWGAIQETQYF
>TRBV10-1|TRBJ1-1|NA|TRBD1
TGCGCCAGCAGTCGGTCAGGGGGGAATGGTGAAGCTTTCTTT
CASSRSGGNGEAFF
>TRBV28|TRBJ2-7|NA|NA
TGTGCCAGCAGTTTAGCAGGGTACGAGCAGTACTTC
CASSLAGYEQYF
>TRBV19|TRBJ1-5|NA|NA
TGTGCCAGTAGTATATCCTTTTTTCAAGGACAGCCCCAGCATTTT
CASSISFFQGQPQHF
>TRBV7-2|TRBJ1-3|NA|NA
TGTGCCAGCAGCTTAGGAACGGGGTACGGAAACACCATATATTTT
CASSLGTGYGNTIYF
>TRBV27|TRBJ1-1|NA|TRBD1
TGTGCCAGCAGTCCCGTGCGGGACAGCCATCAAGGGGCTTTCTTT
CASSPVRDSHQGAFF
>TRBV29-1|TRBJ1-1|NA|NA
TGCAGCGTTGAAACCCGGACAAGTATATCAGCTTTCTTT
CSVETRTSISAFF
>TRBV5-1|TRBJ1-1|NA|NA
TGCGCCAGCAGCTTGGGTGGAGGGCCTGAAGCTTTCTTT
CASSLGGGPEAFF
>TRBV11-2|TRBJ1-3|NA|NA
TGTGCCAGCAGCTTAGGAAGGTTTTACAAGGACACCATATATTTT
CASSLGRFYKDTIYF
>TRBV5-4|TRBJ2-2|NA|NA
TGTGCCAGCAGTTCGACTAGTTACACCGGGGAGCTGTTTTTT
CASSSTSYTGELFF
>TRBV9|TRBJ1-2|NA|NA
TGTGCCAGCAGCGTAGGGGACGGTCCTAACTATGGCTACACCTTC
CASSVGDGPNYGYTF
>TRBV7-9|TRBJ2-7|NA|TRBD2
TGTGCCACCCCCCGGGGGGACTCCTACGAGCAGTACTTC
CATPRGDSYEQYF
>TRBV5-1|TRBJ2-7|NA|NA
TGCGCCAGCAGCTTGGACATCTTCCGGAACGAGCAGTACTTC
CASSLDIFRNEQYF
>TRBV9|TRBJ2-2|NA|TRBD2
TGTGCCAGCAGCGTAGAGGTAGCGGGGGCCGCGAACACCGGGGAGCTGTTTTTT
CASSVEVAGAANTGELFF
>TRBV9|TRBJ1-1|NA|TRBD1
TGTGCCAGCAGCGTAGCAACAGGGGGGAACACTGAAGCTTTCTTT
CASSVATGGNTEAFF
>TRBV19|TRBJ1-1|NA|NA
TGTGCCAGTAGCATTGATGAAGCGTTGAACACTGAAGCTTTCTTT
CASSIDEALNTEAFF
>TRBV20-1|TRBJ1-1|NA|NA
TGCAGTGCTAGTATTCGTTTAGGCACTGAAGCTTTCTTT
CSASIRLGTEAFF
>TRBV29-1|TRBJ1-1|NA|NA
TGCAGCACTATTAAGACTGAAGCTTTCTTT
CSTIKTEAFF
>TRBV18|TRBJ1-2|NA|TRBD1
TGTGCCAGCAGATCGACAGGGGGCGAGGGCTACACCTTC
CASRSTGGEGYTF
>TRBV10-3|TRBJ1-2|NA|TRBD1
TGTGCCATCAGCTATACAGGGGGCGCAAACTATGGCTACACCTTC
CAISYTGGANYGYTF
>TRBV6-5|TRBJ1-6|NA|NA
TGTGCCAGCAGTTACTCGAGGGGGGACTTGGGACTCCACTTT
CASSYSRGDLGLHF
>TRBV11-3|TRBJ2-1|NA|NA
TGTGCCAGCAGCTTACCCCCCCAGGATGAGCAGTTCTTC
CASSLPPQDEQFF
>TRBV7-6|TRBJ1-4|NA|NA
TGTGCCAGCAGCCAGGTCGGGGGCGTTGCTAATGAAAAACTGTTTTTT
CASSQVGGVANEKLFF
>TRBV6-2/TRBV6-3|TRBJ2-7|NA|TRBD1
TGTGCCAGCAGCCCCACAGGGGGAGTTTACGAGCAGTACTTC
CASSPTGGVYEQYF
>TRBV7-2|TRBJ2-7|NA|TRBD2
TGTGCCAGCACTAGCGGGGGGGCCTCGGGATTCGGGCAGTACTTC
CASTSGGASGFGQYF
>TRBV2|TRBJ2-1|NA|NA
TGTGCCAGCAGTGAGCAGGGAACGGTCGGAAGGCAGTTCTTC
CASSEQGTVGRQFF
>TRBV11-3|TRBJ2-2|NA|NA
TGTGCCAGCAGCGAGGGGAGGACCGGGGAGCTGTTTTTT
CASSEGRTGELFF
>TRBV7-9|TRBJ1-1|NA|NA
TGTGCCAGCAGCTTGGGAACCCCTACCCCTGAAGCTTTCTTT
CASSLGTPTPEAFF
>TRBV3-1/TRBV3-2|TRBJ1-2|NA|NA
TGTGCCAGCAGCCAATCCTATGGCGGACAGTCTAACTATGGCTACACCTTC
CASSQSYGGQSNYGYTF
>TRBV5-1|TRBJ2-1|NA|NA
TGCGCCAGCAGCTTGGCCGCTAGGGCCTCCTACAATGAGCAGTTCTTC
CASSLAARASYNEQFF
>TRBV6-5|TRBJ2-1|NA|NA
TGTGCCAGCAGACCCGCGCAGGCAAACAATGAGCAGTTCTTC
CASRPAQANNEQFF